A selection of T cell receptor beta chains follows, all from one sample in a study of shared clonotypes between healthy human individuals. TCRdb keeps only in-frame clones here, not all; method: immunoSEQ multiplex PCR. The table has fewer than 400,000 clones, around 67% seen once. Sequencing was done on a sample of memory CD4+ T cells sorted from blood. These receptors came from a man aged 25 to 45 in good health. Each CDR3 is given with its conserved first and last residue. Fields, in order: V gene, D gene, J gene, clone size, CDR3 protein, CDR3 DNA. D genes are given only for firm matches. Clone size is shown for a subset of rows, as once, few, many or a class of expanded clone.

>TRBV28|NA|TRBJ2-3|once
CASSSQPNRAVTQYF
TGTGCCAGCAGTTCCCAGCCAAACAGGGCGGTTACGCAGTATTTT
>TRBV18|NA|TRBJ2-1|NA
CASSPPARWLYNEQFF
TGTGCCAGCTCACCCCCGGCCCGCTGGCTATACAATGAGCAGTTCTTC
>TRBV27|NA|TRBJ2-3|NA
CASSLPSSTDTQYF
TGTGCCAGCAGTTTACCTAGCAGCACAGATACGCAGTATTTT
>TRBV5-5|NA|TRBJ2-6|NA
CASRWAPTSSGANVLTF
TGTGCCAGCAGGTGGGCTCCAACCAGCTCTGGGGCCAACGTCCTGACTTTC
>TRBV19|TRBD2|TRBJ2-7|once
CASGGSGYEQYF
TGTGCCTCGGGGGGTTCCGGCTACGAGCAGTACTTC
>TRBV7-6|TRBD1|TRBJ2-7|NA
CASSGGTGALPLSEQYF
TGTGCCAGCAGCGGAGGAACAGGGGCTCTACCCCTTAGCGAGCAGTACTTC
>TRBV7-9|TRBD1|TRBJ1-4|NA
CASSPQGGANEKLFF
TGTGCCAGCAGCCCACAGGGGGGTGCTAATGAAAAACTGTTTTTT
>TRBV6-6|TRBD1|TRBJ1-3|NA
CASTRDSKIGNTIYF
TGTGCCAGCACCAGGGACAGCAAGATCGGGAACACCATATATTTT
>TRBV2|NA|TRBJ2-7|many
CASSGNSYEQYF
TGTGCCAGCAGCGGGAATAGCTACGAGCAGTACTTC
>TRBV5-1|NA|TRBJ2-2|NA
CASSFGPAGELFF
TGCGCCAGCAGCTTCGGGCCCGCCGGGGAGCTGTTTTTT
>TRBV5-1|TRBD1|TRBJ1-3|NA
CASSFSTGGVGNTIYF
TGCGCCAGCAGTTTTTCTACAGGGGGCGTTGGAAACACCATATATTTT
>TRBV28|TRBD1|TRBJ2-7|few
CASSPRTGTGEEQYF
TGTGCCAGCAGTCCCCGGACAGGGACGGGGGAAGAGCAGTACTTC
>TRBV7-9|NA|TRBJ2-3|NA
CASGRGGDTDTQYF
TGTGCCAGCGGCCGGGGCGGAGACACAGATACGCAGTATTTT
>TRBV6-1|NA|TRBJ2-7|few
CASSERAVYEQYF
TGTGCCAGCAGTGAAAGGGCAGTTTACGAGCAGTACTTC
>TRBV5-8|NA|TRBJ2-2|NA
CASSLWTLNTGELFF
TGTGCCAGCAGCTTGTGGACACTGAACACCGGGGAGCTGTTTTTT
>TRBV9|NA|TRBJ2-7|NA
CASSVAEKGLQYF
TGTGCCAGCAGCGTAGCTGAGAAGGGGCTGCAGTACTTC
>TRBV5-1|TRBD1|TRBJ2-5|NA
CASSSGQGIGQTQETQYF
TGCGCCAGCAGCTCGGGACAGGGGATCGGGCAAACCCAAGAGACCCAGTACTTC
>TRBV28|NA|TRBJ1-2|NA
CASTDYGRDYGYTF
TGTGCCAGCACCGACTACGGGAGGGACTATGGCTACACCTTC
>TRBV6-1|NA|TRBJ2-2|few
CASSETQRQGGELFF
TGTGCCAGCAGTGAAACACAACGGCAAGGCGGGGAGCTGTTTTTT